The 4 T cell receptor beta chains given below trace back to one sample, sequenced in a study of shared clonotypes between healthy human individuals. The repertoire was sequenced with immunoSEQ multiplex PCR; TCRdb's copy has only in-frame clones and lacks some. The repertoire consists of about 2 million clones, with 85% to 95% occurring once and the leading ten covering 0.13%. Input material: naive CD4+ T cells sorted from blood. As to subset: CD45RA+ positively selected. The receptors were gathered from a man aged 18 to 30 in good health.

CDR3 loop: CASSQSWSDRNTEAFF. DNA for the CDR3: TGCGCCAGCAGCCAGTCTTGGTCAGACAGGAACACTGAAGCTTTCTTT. The rearrangement uses TRBV4-1 and TRBJ1-1, with D perhaps matching TRBD1 (5 bases). This CDR3 region has 16 residues. Looked up from germline, CDR1 is MGHRA and CDR2 is YSYEKL. Trimming left V 3 bases short and J 1 base short, with 15 bases between.

This sequence joins TRBV6-1 and TRBJ2-3, with D possibly TRBD1 on 6 matching bases. CDR1 and CDR2 from the germline V gene are MNHNS and SASEGT. Trimming cost V 7 bases and J 5 bases, with 16 bases left between them. There are 14 residues in the CDR3. The CDR3 reads CASIPGGSQDTQYF. The CDR3, as DNA: TGTGCCAGCATCCCTGGGGGCTCTCAAGATACGCAGTATTTT.

A remark on this clone: Additional DNA sequences in this sample encode the identical CDR3. This chain joins TRBV2 and TRBJ1-2; 7 bases align to TRBD1. CDR1 SNHLY and CDR2 FYNNEI come from the germline V gene. V trimming: 6 bases; J trimming: 3 bases; junction bases outside the gene matches: 1. The CDR3 extends over 12 amino acids. CDR3 in DNA: TGTGCCAGCAGCGACAGGGACTATGGCTACACCTTC. It codes for CASSDRDYGYTF.

The genes are TRBV6-1 and TRBJ1-5; D unresolved. Deletions cut 10 bases from V and 3 bases from J, with 16 bases between. Germline assignment: CDR1 MNHNS and CDR2 SASEGT. The CDR3 spans 14 residues. The CDR3 DNA is TGTGCCATTCAGGTTTGGGGAGTCAATCAGCCCCAGCATTTT. This gives the protein CAIQVWGVNQPQHF.